These 11 T cell receptor beta chains came from one sample sequenced in a study of technical replicates of blood from a handful of donors. TCRdb keeps only in-frame clones here, not all; method: immunoSEQ multiplex PCR. The table records about 79,000 clones, approximately 94% of them present only once. Material: T cells isolated from PBMCs. Receptor source: a human donor in good health.

The genes are TRBV10-1 and TRBJ1-2; D is perhaps TRBD1 (6 bases). This CDR3 comprises 14 residues. The ends were cut back, 2 bases at V and 5 bases at J, with 12 bases in the middle. Germline assignment: CDR1 WNHNN and CDR2 SYGVQD (reference sequence). The CDR3 loop is CASSETGHPYGYTF. CDR3 bases: TGCGCCAGCAGTGAGACAGGGCATCCGTATGGCTACACCTTC.

The gene calls are TRBV28 and TRBJ1-1; D is undetermined. The CDR3 is made up of 15 amino acids. V was clipped by 5 bases and J by 0 bases, with 13 bases between them. From germline, CDR1 is MDHEN and CDR2 SYDVKM. The CDR3 nucleotides are TGTGCCAGCAGTGGTGTACAGAACATGAACACTGAAGCTTTCTTT. This encodes CASSGVQNMNTEAFF.

The genes are TRBV21-1 and TRBJ2-7; the table assigns TRBD1, which was not confirmed against the DNA. TRBV21-1 is an annotated pseudogene. The CDR3 is 14 residues long. CDR3: CASSVDRGPYEQYF. The CDR3 DNA follows: TGTGCCAGCAGCGTGGACAGGGGGCCCTACGAGCAGTACTTC.

This chain uses TRBV27 with TRBJ1-5; 10 bases map to TRBD1. Losses at the gene ends were 3 bases for V and 5 bases for J; bases not matched to a gene: 7. Germline V lookup: CDR1 MNHEY, CDR2 SMNVEV (reference sequence). CDR3 length equals 16 residues. CDR3 region: CASSLTRGQGDQPQHF. Written as DNA, the CDR3 is TGTGCCAGCAGTTTGACCCGCGGACAGGGGGATCAGCCCCAGCATTTT.

The V call is TRBV25-1, the J call TRBJ1-2, with 10 bases lining up with TRBD1. V was pared by 3 bases and J by 7 bases, with 11 bases of the junction left unmatched. Germline loops: CDR1 MGHDK, CDR2 SYGVNS. This CDR3 region has 16 residues. CDR3 bases: TGTGCCAGCAGTGAGGTGATCCGGGACAGGGGCGGTGGCTACACCTTC. Protein sequence: CASSEVIRDRGGGYTF.

The rearrangement links TRBV25-1 to TRBJ2-5, with 8 bases matching TRBD2. This CDR3 has 15 amino acids. Germline CDR1 is MGHDK and CDR2 is SYGVNS. Germline trimming cut 7 bases from V and 2 bases from J; bases unmatched to any gene: 9. DNA of the CDR3: TGTGCCAGCAAGAAATTAGCGGGGCTACAAGAGACCCAGTACTTC. Translated: CASKKLAGLQETQYF.

Concerning this clone: Germline and junction disagree at one end, which may indicate a read error. The gene calls are TRBV30 and TRBJ2-5; 8 bases are a match to TRBD2. The CDR3 totals 12 residues. CDR1 is GTSNPN and CDR2 is SVGIG in the germline V gene (reference sequence). The CDR3 DNA follows: TGTGCCTGGAGTGCCACGCGGGGGGAGTCCAACTTC. Residues: CAWSATRGESNF.

The chain carries TRBV5-5 and TRBJ1-3; the D is unclear. This CDR3 has 14 amino acids. V was cut by 6 bases and J by 0 bases, with 10 bases left in between. Germline V gives CDR1 SGHKS, CDR2 YYEKEE (reference sequence). For the CDR3, the DNA is TGTGCCAGCACGCGCCTGAGCTCTGGAAACACCATATATTTT. Translation: CASTRLSSGNTIYF.

In its sample, this clone was seen once. The genes are TRBV28 and TRBJ1-5, with 7 bases matching TRBD1. CDR1 is MDHEN and CDR2 is SYDVKM in the germline V gene. CDR3 length: 19 amino acids. V lost 5 bases, J lost 6 bases, and 22 bases stayed unmatched. CDR3 residues: CASSPKGIKTGILSQPQHF. The CDR3 nucleotides are TGTGCCAGCAGTCCAAAGGGGATCAAGACAGGGATTTTGAGTCAGCCCCAGCATTTT. Complete variable domain (other parts from reference TRBV28 and TRBJ1-5): DVKVTQSSRYLVKRTGEKVFLECVQDMDHENMFWYRQDPGLGLRLIYFSYDVKMKEKGDIPEGYSVSREKKERFSLILESASTNQTSMYLCASSPKGIKTGILSQPQHFGDGTRLSIL.

The rearrangement joins TRBV7-6 to TRBJ2-7; D is possibly TRBD1 (6 bases). The germline gives CDR1 SGHVS, CDR2 FNYEAQ. The CDR3 sequence is 15 residues long. Trimming removed 5 bases from V and 0 bases from J, with 14 bases in between. The CDR3 sequence: CASSEGQSGSYEQYF. The CDR3 coding sequence is TGTGCCAGCAGCGAGGGACAATCGGGCTCCTACGAGCAGTACTTC.

The chain uses TRBV28 and TRBJ2-6; 7 positions agree with TRBD1. CDR3 size: 18 residues. Germline V gene lookup returns CDR1 MDHEN and CDR2 SYDVKM. J gave up 0 bases and V 10 bases, and 15 bases lay outside the gene matches. The DNA for the CDR3 is TGTGCCACCTCACCGTACAGGGGTCCCCTCTCTGGGGCCAACGTCCTGACTTTC. Its translation is CATSPYRGPLSGANVLTF.